This record covers a single T cell receptor beta chain. Antigen unknown. One end of the junction is discordant with germline, which a read error may explain. This specimen comes from a study of blood T cells in healthy people across ages. Whole-study results and caveats: Calculation of diversity from one million T cells yielded estimates considered to be underestimates. Donor CMV infection status was unknown, possibly confounding age-related changes in expanded clonotypes.

CDR1 and CDR2 from the germline V gene are MDHEN and SYDVKM. The CDR3 is made up of 14 amino acids. It was with a sample-barcoded 5' primer and a J-beta primer mix that a second PCR of about 7 to 12 cycles was run. MiXCR, applied by TCRdb to the 5' RACE reads, yields one record per CDR3 protein. Among nearly 800,000 distinct CDR3 sequences listed, 20% to 25% were seen once. The data also belong to a second study, concerning T cells of mothers and their children. From that study: Sample barcodes and 2-4 random nucleotides were added by the M1S primer of the second PCR.

The specimen sequenced was blood. The receptor was isolated from a boy younger than 18 in good health. The genes are TRBV28 and TRBJ1-4, with TRBD1 matching over 8 bases. The chain's CDR3 is CASSFQGANEKLLF. The CDR3 DNA follows: TGTGCCAGCAGTTTTCAGGGGGCAAACGAAAAACTGCTTTTT.